A single sample is the source of the 32 T cell receptor beta chains below, sequenced in a study of control samples from healthy donors and cancer patients. Sequenced by immunoSEQ multiplex PCR; TCRdb stores in-frame clones only, minus some. The sample includes some 150,000 clones, over 90% of them seen just once. Sequenced material: blood. The receptor source for this set is a man aged 45-65 years in good health.

The CDR3 is CASRRHLGRETQYF. CDR3 DNA sequence: TGTGCCAGCAGGAGGCATCTCGGTAGGGAGACCCAGTACTTC. The V call is TRBV2, the J call TRBJ2-5; D is uncertain. Deletions cut 6 bases from V and 5 bases from J, with 16 bases between. This CDR3 spans 14 amino acids. Germline CDR1 and CDR2: SNHLY and FYNNEI. Supplemented by reference TRBV2 and TRBJ2-5, the full variable domain reads EPEVTQTPSHQVTQMGQEVILRCVPISNHLYFYWYRQILGQKVEFLVSFYNNEISEKSEIFDDQFSVERPDGSNFTLKIRSTKLEDSAMYFCASRRHLGRETQYFGPGTRLLVL.

Here the CDR3 reads CASREIGSRMNTEAFF. The CDR3 nucleotides are TGTGCCAGCCGAGAGATTGGAAGTCGGATGAACACTGAAGCTTTCTTT. V and J are TRBV6-4 and TRBJ1-1; D uncertain. The CDR3 has 16 amino acids. Germline CDR1 MRHNA, CDR2 SNTAGT. Trimming pared 8 bases from V and 0 bases from J, leaving 19 bases between.

The chain combines TRBV19 with TRBJ1-5; 8 bases are shared with TRBD1. Trimming at V came to 6 bases and at J to 1 base, leaving 11 bases not matched to a gene. Germline values: CDR1 LNHDA, CDR2 SQIVND (reference sequence). The CDR3 covers 17 residues. In nucleotides, the CDR3 is TGTGCCAGTAGCCGGGACAGGAGGAGGGGGAGCAATCAGCCCCAGCATTTT. The encoded protein is CASSRDRRRGSNQPQHF.

V and J are TRBV9 and TRBJ2-1; possibly TRBD1 for D (6 bases). The V gene's germline CDR1 is SGDLS and CDR2 YYNGEE. CDR3 size: 13 residues. Trimming shortened V by 4 bases and J by 8 bases, and 13 bases separated the two germline ends. CDR3 DNA: TGTGCCAGCAGCTACCAGGGGTTCCATGAGCAGTTCTTC. Translated, it gives CASSYQGFHEQFF.

The chain carries TRBV11-2 and TRBJ2-7, with TRBD2 matching 14 bases. The CDR3 loop spans 19 amino acids. V lost 3 bases, J lost 3 bases, and 13 bases stayed unmatched. Germline loops: CDR1 SGHAT, CDR2 FQNNGV. The CDR3 is CASSLTSGRALGGLYEQYF. The CDR3 DNA follows: TGTGCCAGCAGCTTGACTAGCGGGAGGGCCCTCGGTGGGCTCTACGAGCAGTACTTC.

This chain links TRBV29-1 with TRBJ1-2, with D possibly being TRBD1 (5 bases). The CDR3 contains 15 residues. Germline CDR1 SQVTM, CDR2 ANQGSEA. In DNA, the CDR3 is TGCAAGGTTGGCGAGGGTAATCTCGGGACGGGTGGCTACACCTTC. This gives the protein CKVGEGNLGTGGYTF.

The chain couples TRBV30 to TRBJ1-5, with D possibly matching TRBD1 (5 bases). Germline CDR1 GTSNPN, CDR2 SVGIG (reference sequence). The V end lost 2 bases, the J end lost 4 bases, and 12 bases lay between the germline ends. The CDR3 runs 14 residues. The CDR3 loop is CAWSWGTGNQPQHF. CDR3 in DNA: TGTGCCTGGAGTTGGGGGACTGGGAATCAGCCCCAGCATTTT.

The chain is built from TRBV9 and TRBJ2-1; 11 bases are shared with TRBD2. Germline CDR1 is SGDLS and CDR2 is YYNGEE. V lost 4 bases to trimming and J lost 5 bases; unmatched junction nucleotides: 11. The CDR3 is 17 residues long. The CDR3 reads CASSIIAGGAIHNEQFF. The CDR3 bases are TGTGCCAGCAGCATTATAGCGGGAGGGGCGATCCACAATGAGCAGTTCTTC.

The rearrangement joins TRBV5-1 to TRBJ1-6; D is possibly TRBD1 (6 bases). The CDR3 loop spans 16 amino acids. V lost 0 bases to trimming and J lost 8 bases, with 15 bases between them. Germline CDR1 and CDR2: SGHRS and YFSETQ. CDR3 protein: CASSLGGGATYSPLHF. The CDR3 coding sequence is TGCGCCAGCAGCTTGGGTGGGGGCGCGACTTATTCACCCCTCCACTTT.

V is TRBV6-5 and J is TRBJ1-1; TRBD1 is a possible D gene (6 bases). V was pared by 0 bases and J by 5 bases, with 13 bases between. The germline CDR1 and CDR2 sequences are MNHEY and SVGAGI. This CDR3 has 15 amino acids. This chain's CDR3 is CASSYSISQGTEAFF. CDR3 DNA sequence: TGTGCCAGCAGTTACTCTATAAGCCAGGGGACTGAAGCTTTCTTT.

This rearrangement joins TRBV25-1 to TRBJ1-4; a weak D match, TRBD1 (6 bases). In germline, CDR1 is MGHDK, CDR2 SYGVNS. V lost 3 bases and J lost 7, with 12 bases in between. The length of the CDR3 is 14 residues. The CDR3 region has the DNA TGTGCCAGCAGTGATACCAGGGGCCGTGAAAAACTGTTTTTT. Its translation: CASSDTRGREKLFF. Full variable domain (remainder filled in from reference TRBV25-1 and TRBJ1-4): EADIYQTPRYLVIGTGKKITLECSQTMGHDKMYWYQQDPGMELHLIHYSYGVNSTEKGDLSSESTVSRIRTEHFPLTLESARPSHTSQYLCASSDTRGREKLFFGSGTQLSVL.

The chain joins TRBV2 to TRBJ2-7; 9 bases agree with TRBD2. V was pared by 0 bases and J by 8 bases, with 8 bases of the junction left unmatched. Germline V gives CDR1 SNHLY, CDR2 FYNNEI. The CDR3 contains 15 residues. CDR3 in DNA: TGTGCCAGCAGTGAAGCGGGGGCTAGCGGGACGCAGCAGTACTTC. Protein sequence: CASSEAGASGTQQYF. Using reference TRBV2 and TRBJ2-7 for the parts outside the CDR3, the full variable domain is EPEVTQTPSHQVTQMGQEVILRCVPISNHLYFYWYRQILGQKVEFLVSFYNNEISEKSEIFDDQFSVERPDGSNFTLKIRSTKLEDSAMYFCASSEAGASGTQQYFGPGTRLTVT.

CDR3 in DNA: TGCAGTGCTAGTTTAAGTTCTGGGTCCCGCCATACAGATACGCAGTATTTT. Translated, it gives CSASLSSGSRHTDTQYF. This chain connects TRBV20-1 to TRBJ2-3; no clear D gene. Trimming pared 3 bases from V and 3 bases from J, leaving 22 bases between. Germline loops: CDR1 DFQATT, CDR2 SNEGSKA (reference sequence). This CDR3 has 17 amino acids.

This clone was detected only a few times. The chain has TRBV19 and TRBJ1-2; 8 bases agree with TRBD1. The junction had 6 bases not matched to a gene; V was cut back by 4 bases and J by 2 bases. The CDR3 runs to 15 residues. Germline CDR1 reads LNHDA; CDR2 reads SQIVND (reference sequence). CDR3 bases: TGTGCCAGTAGTACACCGGGACAGGCGAACTATGGCTACACCTTC. Its translation: CASSTPGQANYGYTF.

The chain links TRBV15 to TRBJ2-6; D gene ambiguous. The germline gives CDR1 LNHNV, CDR2 YYDKDF (reference sequence). The V gene lost 0 bases and the J gene lost 0 bases, with 12 bases spanning the gap. This CDR3 spans 18 amino acids. CDR3 residues: CATSRDPGASSGANVLTF. The CDR3 nucleotides read TGTGCCACCAGCAGAGATCCGGGCGCGAGCTCTGGGGCCAACGTCCTGACTTTC.

This chain's CDR3 is CATGQGDNYGYTF. CDR3 nucleotide sequence: TGTGCCACCGGACAGGGGGATAACTATGGCTACACCTTC. This chain links TRBV5-5 with TRBJ1-2; 10 bases match TRBD1. J was trimmed by 1 base and V by 9 bases; bases with no gene match: 3. The V gene's germline CDR1 is SGHKS and CDR2 YYEKEE (reference sequence). CDR3 length: 13 amino acids.

A few counts support this clone. The chain recombines TRBV3-1 (or the pseudogene TRBV3-2) with TRBJ1-2, with D unresolved. Trimming left V 1 base short and J 0 bases short, with 15 bases between. Germline V lookup: CDR1 LGHDT, CDR2 YNNKEL (reference sequence). The CDR3 totals 17 residues. As DNA, the CDR3 is TGTGCCAGCAGCCAAGTCCCTGGGGTCGTAGCTAACTATGGCTACACCTTC. It yields the protein CASSQVPGVVANYGYTF.

This clone was seen a handful of times. The chain combines TRBV3-1 (or the pseudogene TRBV3-2) with TRBJ2-1; 9 positions match TRBD2. This CDR3 comprises 15 residues. The junction had 6 bases not matched to a gene; V was cut back by 4 bases and J by 5 bases. Germline lookup yields CDR1 LGHDT and CDR2 YNNKEL (reference sequence). CDR3 loop: CASSPQREVNNEQFF. The CDR3 nucleotides are TGTGCCAGCAGCCCTCAGCGGGAGGTGAACAATGAGCAGTTCTTC.

This chain links TRBV27 with TRBJ2-7; TRBD2 matches 8 bases. The CDR3 runs to 14 residues. CDR1 MNHEY and CDR2 SMNVEV come from the germline V gene (reference sequence). With V trimmed by 3 bases and J by 3 bases, 4 bases remained unmatched. CDR3 nucleotides: TGTGCCAGCAGTTTGGGTCGGGGGGGCTACGAGCAGTACTTC. This gives the protein CASSLGRGGYEQYF.

The chain uses TRBV5-1 and TRBJ2-5, with 10 bases matching TRBD1. The germline V gene has CDR1 SGHRS and CDR2 YFSETQ. There are 16 residues in the CDR3. V dropped 0 bases and J dropped 4; count of bases not matched to a gene: 6. The DNA of the CDR3 is TGCGCCAGCAGCTTGGATTTGGGACAGGGGAGAGAGACCCAGTACTTC. Its translation: CASSLDLGQGRETQYF. The entire variable domain, with the rest obtained from reference TRBV5-1 and TRBJ2-5, is as follows: KAGVTQTPRYLIKTRGQQVTLSCSPISGHRSVSWYQQTPGQGLQFLFEYFSETQRNKGNFPGRFSGRQFSNSRSEMNVSTLELGDSALYLCASSLDLGQGRETQYFGPGTRLLVL.

This clone came up once. This chain uses TRBV18 with TRBJ2-7; D not certain. The CDR3 covers 13 residues. Germline V lookup: CDR1 KGHSH, CDR2 LQKENI. Trimming left V 4 bases short and J 6 bases short, with 13 bases between. CDR3 residues: CASSLDGLGEQYF. CDR3 bases: TGTGCCAGCTCACTCGACGGTCTGGGCGAGCAGTACTTC.

V usage is TRBV29-1 and J usage is TRBJ1-2; 9 nucleotides match TRBD1. Germline assignment: CDR1 SQVTM and CDR2 ANQGSEA. With V trimmed by 5 bases and J by 4 bases, 5 bases remained unmatched. This CDR3 is 13 amino acids long. CDR3 residues: CSVYRGRGYGYTF. CDR3 bases: TGCAGCGTTTACAGGGGGCGAGGCTATGGCTACACCTTC.

The chain couples TRBV3-1 (or the pseudogene TRBV3-2) to TRBJ1-6; 11 bases agree with TRBD1. This CDR3 is built from 18 residues. The germline gives CDR1 LGHDT, CDR2 YNNKEL (reference sequence). With 4 bases clipped from V and 10 bases from J, the junction kept 15 bases outside the gene matches. The CDR3 here is CASSRLGQGAGGRSPLHF. DNA of the CDR3: TGTGCCAGCAGCCGCCTAGGACAGGGGGCGGGCGGTAGGTCACCCCTCCACTTT.

J is TRBJ1-5 and V is TRBV28; 11 nucleotides agree with TRBD1. CDR1 MDHEN and CDR2 SYDVKM come from the germline V gene. The CDR3 contains 15 residues. The V segment lost 6 bases and the J segment 1 base; nucleotides outside the gene matches: 2. The CDR3 nucleotides are TGTGCCAGCAGGGGGACAGGGGGAAGCAATCAGCCCCAGCATTTT. As protein: CASRGTGGSNQPQHF.

The chain links TRBV12-3 or TRBV12-4 to TRBJ1-1; D remains ambiguous. The CDR3 sequence is 12 residues long. V lost 3 bases, J lost 0 bases, and 2 bases lay in between. The DNA for the CDR3 is TGTGCCAGCAGTTTTATGAACACTGAAGCTTTCTTT. Amino acid sequence: CASSFMNTEAFF.

The CDR3 region has the DNA TGTGCCAGCAGCAACCCTGGACTAGCGGGAGTGTCCTACAATGAGCAGTTCTTC. It codes for CASSNPGLAGVSYNEQFF. The genes are TRBV7-6 and TRBJ2-1, with TRBD2 matching over 13 bases. V lost 5 bases to trimming and J lost 1 base; unmatched junction nucleotides: 8. Looked up from germline, CDR1 is SGHVS and CDR2 is FNYEAQ. The CDR3 runs to 18 residues.

V and J are TRBV28 and TRBJ2-1; 9 bases agree with TRBD1. With V trimmed by 3 bases and J by 12 bases, 9 bases remained unmatched. The V gene's germline CDR1 is MDHEN and CDR2 SYDVKM. This CDR3 comprises 14 residues. The CDR3 region has the DNA TGTGCCAGCAGTTTGGGTACAGGGGGCAAATGGCAGTTCTTC. It codes for CASSLGTGGKWQFF.

The chain links TRBV5-1 to TRBJ2-1; 7 bases align to TRBD2. The ends lost 1 base at V and 3 bases at J; junction bases unmatched: 4. From germline, CDR1 is SGHRS and CDR2 YFSETQ. This CDR3 spans 15 amino acids. The CDR3 DNA reads TGCGCCAGCAGCTTGCTAAGCGGGGTCTACAATGAGCAGTTCTTC. This encodes CASSLLSGVYNEQFF.

This clone has only a few counts. The chain has TRBV7-2 and TRBJ1-5; the D is unclear. V lost 2 bases and J 4 bases, leaving 6 bases between the germline ends. The germline gives CDR1 SGHTA, CDR2 FQGNSA. The CDR3 length is 13 residues. CDR3 coding DNA: TGTGCCAGCAGCTTAACGGTAAATCAGCCCCAGCATTTT. Translation: CASSLTVNQPQHF.

DNA for the CDR3: TGTGCCAGCAGCGGGGGAGGGGAATTGTACTATGGCTACACCTTC. Translation: CASSGGGELYYGYTF. The rearrangement uses TRBV28 and TRBJ1-2; D perhaps matches TRBD1 (5 bases). V lost 6 bases and J lost 3, with 17 bases in between. CDR3 length equals 15 residues. CDR1 is MDHEN, CDR2 SYDVKM, per germline.

The chain has TRBV10-2 and TRBJ1-2, with D possibly matching TRBD1 (6 bases). The CDR3 extends over 14 amino acids. Germline assignment: CDR1 WSHSY and CDR2 SAAADI. V lost 2 bases and J lost 8, with 15 bases in between. DNA for the CDR3: TGCGCCAGCAGTGAGGCAGGGGCCAGCGGGGGCTACACCTTC. Its protein product is CASSEAGASGGYTF.

This sequence joins TRBV5-1 and TRBJ2-7; 10 nucleotides agree with TRBD1. CDR3 length equals 15 residues. Per germline, CDR1 SGHRS and CDR2 YFSETQ. V gave up 4 bases and J gave up 7 bases; unmatched junction bases: 11. The CDR3 DNA reads TGCGCCAGCAGCGACCCGACAGGGGGCGCGGAGGAGCAGTACTTC. It encodes CASSDPTGGAEEQYF. Filled out from reference TRBV5-1 and TRBJ2-7, the complete variable domain reads KAGVTQTPRYLIKTRGQQVTLSCSPISGHRSVSWYQQTPGQGLQFLFEYFSETQRNKGNFPGRFSGRQFSNSRSEMNVSTLELGDSALYLCASSDPTGGAEEQYFGPGTRLTVT.